The 17 T cell receptor beta chains below all came from one sample that was sequenced in a study of blood T cell repertoires in COVID-19. The protocol was immunoSEQ multiplex PCR, while the TCRdb copy is restricted to in-frame clones and leaves out a portion. Seen here are 250,000 or so clones, around 83% observed once, and the top ten hold about 2%. Sequencing was carried out using peripheral blood. The receptors here all came from a man under 40 who had recovered from COVID-19.

The chain links TRBV28 to TRBJ1-1; the D is unclear. Trimming shortened V by 5 bases and J by 1 base, and 8 bases separated the two germline ends. The CDR3 consists of 13 residues. Germline-derived CDR1 and CDR2 are MDHEN and SYDVKM. The CDR3 loop is CASSEHENTEAFF. The CDR3 bases are TGTGCCAGCAGTGAACACGAGAACACTGAAGCTTTCTTT. The whole variable domain, remainder taken from reference TRBV28 and TRBJ1-1, is DVKVTQSSRYLVKRTGEKVFLECVQDMDHENMFWYRQDPGLGLRLIYFSYDVKMKEKGDIPEGYSVSREKKERFSLILESASTNQTSMYLCASSEHENTEAFFGQGTRLTVV.

The chain has TRBV5-5 and TRBJ2-5; TRBD2 matches 8 bases. Trimming at V came to 9 bases and at J to 2 bases, leaving 6 bases not matched to a gene. This CDR3 is 13 amino acids long. Germline loops: CDR1 SGHKS, CDR2 YYEKEE (reference sequence). This CDR3 is CATSGGGQETQYF. As DNA, the CDR3 is TGTGCCACCTCGGGAGGGGGTCAAGAGACCCAGTACTTC.

In DNA, the CDR3 is TGTGCCAGTAGTGCCGGAAGGGCGGGGAACACTGAAGCTTTCTTT. Protein sequence: CASSAGRAGNTEAFF. The chain links TRBV19 to TRBJ1-1, with D unclear. The germline V gene has CDR1 LNHDA and CDR2 SQIVND (reference sequence). The CDR3 extends over 15 amino acids. Trimming shortened V by 5 bases and J by 1 base, and 14 bases separated the two germline ends.

The gene calls are TRBV19 and TRBJ1-2; D is perhaps TRBD1 (5 bases). The germline CDR1 and CDR2 sequences are LNHDA and SQIVND (reference sequence). This CDR3 region has 14 residues. V was trimmed by 9 bases and J by 8 bases, leaving 22 bases between them. CDR3 sequence (DNA): TGTGCCAGCACTTCCCCGGGTGGGGCGGTGGGCTACACCTTC. The encoded protein is CASTSPGGAVGYTF. Variable domain in full (rest from reference TRBV19 and TRBJ1-2): DGGITQSPKYLFRKEGQNVTLSCEQNLNHDAMYWYRQDPGQGLRLIYYSQIVNDFQKGDIAEGYSVSREKKESFPLTVTSAQKNPTAFYLCASTSPGGAVGYTFGSGTRLTVV.

This clone appeared a single time. The chain links TRBV3-1 (or the pseudogene TRBV3-2) to TRBJ1-2; TRBD1 is a possible D gene (6 bases). With 5 bases removed from V and 8 bases from J, the gap between germline ends came to 18 bases. The germline gives CDR1 LGHDT, CDR2 YNNKEL (reference sequence). This CDR3 contains 14 residues. In DNA, the CDR3 is TGTGCCAGCAGCATAAACGGACAGTCCAGGGGCTACACCTTC. As protein: CASSINGQSRGYTF.

The rearrangement joins TRBV19 to TRBJ2-3, with no clear D. Germline-derived CDR1 and CDR2 are LNHDA and SQIVND (reference sequence). The V gene lost 6 bases and the J gene lost 0 bases, with 13 bases spanning the gap. The CDR3 consists of 15 residues. The CDR3 region has the DNA TGTGCCAGTAGCCCGATAGAATCTAGCACAGATACGCAGTATTTT. This translates into CASSPIESSTDTQYF.

V and J are TRBV7-6 and TRBJ1-6; a weak D match, TRBD1 (6 bases). The ends were cut back, 4 bases at V and 9 bases at J, with 25 bases in the middle. Germline-derived CDR1 and CDR2 are SGHVS and FNYEAQ. CDR3 length equals 18 residues. CDR3: CASSSALGGGGLGSPLHF. The CDR3 DNA reads as TGTGCCAGCAGCTCCGCCTTAGGGGGGGGCGGCTTGGGTTCACCCCTCCACTTT.

The gene calls are TRBV5-1 and TRBJ1-1, with D tentatively TRBD1 (6 bases). V was cut by 4 bases and J by 0 bases, with 13 bases left in between. Germline lookup yields CDR1 SGHRS and CDR2 YFSETQ. The CDR3 length is 15 residues. CDR3 sequence (DNA): TGCGCCAGCAGCCAGGGGACCGCCCTGAACACTGAAGCTTTCTTT. This codes for CASSQGTALNTEAFF. Full variable domain (missing parts from reference TRBV5-1 and TRBJ1-1): KAGVTQTPRYLIKTRGQQVTLSCSPISGHRSVSWYQQTPGQGLQFLFEYFSETQRNKGNFPGRFSGRQFSNSRSEMNVSTLELGDSALYLCASSQGTALNTEAFFGQGTRLTVV.

The rearrangement joins TRBV5-4 to TRBJ1-3; TRBD1 is a possible D gene (6 bases). The CDR3 is 13 residues long. Trimming removed 2 bases at V and 6 bases at J, with 9 bases between. CDR1 and CDR2 from the germline V gene are SGHNT and YYREEE (reference sequence). CDR3 amino acids: CASSFGGLNTIYF. The DNA of the CDR3 is TGTGCCAGCAGCTTCGGGGGGCTAAACACCATATATTTT.

The genes are TRBV18 and TRBJ1-5; 10 bases are a match to TRBD1. CDR1 and CDR2 from the germline V gene are KGHSH and LQKENI. The CDR3 covers 15 residues. V shed 6 bases, J shed 5 bases, and the junction held 7 bases outside the gene matches. CDR3 amino acids: CASSPGQGFDQPQHF. CDR3 DNA sequence: TGTGCCAGCTCCCCGGGACAGGGGTTTGATCAGCCCCAGCATTTT.

This chain links TRBV19 with TRBJ1-2; no clear D gene. Germline lookup yields CDR1 LNHDA and CDR2 SQIVND (reference sequence). Between the trimmed V and J ends, which lost 5 bases and 5 bases, there was a span of 12 bases. This CDR3 contains 13 residues. The CDR3 sequence is CASSPSGYYGYTF. The DNA for the CDR3 is TGTGCCAGTAGTCCTAGTGGTTATTATGGCTACACCTTC.

The genes are TRBV18 and TRBJ1-1, with TRBD1 identical over 7 bases. With V trimmed by 3 bases and J by 1 base, 8 bases remained unmatched. Germline loops: CDR1 KGHSH, CDR2 LQKENI. This CDR3 has 16 amino acids. The CDR3 DNA reads TGTGCCAGCTCACCCGCAGGGGGGATCAAGAACACTGAAGCTTTCTTT. Translation: CASSPAGGIKNTEAFF. Full variable domain (remainder filled in from reference TRBV18 and TRBJ1-1): NAGVMQNPRHLVRRRGQEARLRCSPMKGHSHVYWYRQLPEEGLKFMVYLQKENIIDESGMPKERFSAEFPKEGPSILRIQQVVRGDSAAYFCASSPAGGIKNTEAFFGQGTRLTVV.

The J gene is TRBJ1-5, the V gene TRBV7-2; no clear D gene. This CDR3 is 12 amino acids long. Trimming stripped 5 bases from V and 7 bases from J, with 9 bases between. Germline V lookup: CDR1 SGHTA, CDR2 FQGNSA. The CDR3 DNA reads TGTGCCAGCAGCCTCCCTCCCCAGCCCCAGCATTTT. Translating gives CASSLPPQPQHF.

V usage is TRBV28 and J usage is TRBJ2-5, with TRBD2 as a possible D gene (8 bases). This CDR3 region has 15 residues. V gave up 5 bases and J gave up 5 bases, with 18 bases separating them. Germline V lookup: CDR1 MDHEN, CDR2 SYDVKM. The CDR3 loop is CASSIRGGQSETQYF. The CDR3 region has the DNA TGTGCCAGCAGTATACGGGGGGGACAGTCGGAGACCCAGTACTTC.

The chain couples TRBV6-4 to TRBJ2-2; perhaps TRBD1 as D (5 bases). Trimming pared 6 bases from V and 2 bases from J, leaving 10 bases between. Germline CDR1 and CDR2: MRHNA and SNTAGT. The CDR3 has 14 residues. The chain's CDR3 is CASSRQINTGELFF. For the CDR3, the DNA is TGTGCCAGCAGCAGACAGATAAACACCGGGGAGCTGTTTTTT.

V and J are TRBV18 and TRBJ2-7; 8 bases fit TRBD2. V was clipped by 8 bases and J by 5 bases; unmatched bases: 5. The length of the CDR3 is 12 residues. Germline V gene sequence: CDR1 KGHSH, CDR2 LQKENI. In DNA form, the CDR3 reads TGTGCCAGCGGCCGGGGGGGTGACGAGCAGTACTTC. Encoded protein: CASGRGGDEQYF.

This chain connects TRBV3-1 (or the pseudogene TRBV3-2) to TRBJ2-1, with 8 bases identical to TRBD2. The trim removed 0 bases at V and 12 bases at J, leaving 7 bases unmatched. The CDR3 contains 14 residues. Germline V lookup: CDR1 LGHDT, CDR2 YNNKEL (reference sequence). CDR3 sequence reads: CASSQEVPGGPQFF. The CDR3 nucleotides read TGTGCCAGCAGCCAAGAAGTGCCGGGGGGGCCGCAGTTCTTC.